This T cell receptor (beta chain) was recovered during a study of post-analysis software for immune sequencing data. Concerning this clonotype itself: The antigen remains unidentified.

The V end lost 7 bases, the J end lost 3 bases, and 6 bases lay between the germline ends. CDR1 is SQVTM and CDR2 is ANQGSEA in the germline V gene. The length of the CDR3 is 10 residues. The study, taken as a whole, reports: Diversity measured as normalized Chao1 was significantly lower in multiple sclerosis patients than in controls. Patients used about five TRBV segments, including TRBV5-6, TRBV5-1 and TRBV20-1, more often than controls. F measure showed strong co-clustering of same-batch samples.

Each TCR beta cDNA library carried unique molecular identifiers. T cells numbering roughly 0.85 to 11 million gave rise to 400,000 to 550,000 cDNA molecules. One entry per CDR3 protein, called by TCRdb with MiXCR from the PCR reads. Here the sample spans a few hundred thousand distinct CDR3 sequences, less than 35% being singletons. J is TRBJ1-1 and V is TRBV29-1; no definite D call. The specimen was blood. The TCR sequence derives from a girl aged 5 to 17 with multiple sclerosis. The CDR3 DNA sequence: TGCAGCGGACGGGACACTGAAGCTTTCTTT. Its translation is CSGRDTEAFF.